One and the same sample provided the 4 T cell receptor beta chains below, sequenced in a study of T cells after yellow fever vaccination. From the 5' RACE reads, TCRdb called clonotypes with MiXCR, one entry per CDR3 protein. The repertoire has about 320,000 distinct CDR3 sequences, about 10% of them found once; the top ten carry 2.5% to 4%. The sequenced sample was CD4+ T cells sorted from PBMCs, obtained 45 days after the yellow fever booster vaccination. Source of these receptors: a young man who received the YFV17D yellow fever vaccine.

This clonotype was counted a few times. The chain employs TRBV20-1 and TRBJ1-2, with a weak D call TRBD1 (5 bases). Germline V gene data show CDR1 as DFQATT and CDR2 as SNEGSKA (reference sequence). The V gene lost 1 base and the J gene lost 7 bases, with 31 bases spanning the gap. The CDR3 runs 19 residues. The DNA for the CDR3 is TGCAGTGCTAGAGTCATCTCCCTCTCCCGGGACCTTCGTAGAGGTGGCTACACCTTC. This encodes CSARVISLSRDLRRGGYTF.

V usage is TRBV28 and J usage is TRBJ2-1; no definite D call. The germline CDR1 and CDR2 sequences are MDHEN and SYDVKM. The CDR3 totals 15 residues. V lost 7 bases, J lost 3 bases, and 16 bases lay in between. Here the CDR3 DNA reads TGTGCCAGCACCATAAAGTACCGGAGCTACAATGAGCAGTTCTTC. It yields the protein CASTIKYRSYNEQFF. Full variable domain (missing parts from reference TRBV28 and TRBJ2-1): DVKVTQSSRYLVKRTGEKVFLECVQDMDHENMFWYRQDPGLGLRLIYFSYDVKMKEKGDIPEGYSVSREKKERFSLILESASTNQTSMYLCASTIKYRSYNEQFFGPGTRLTVL.

The chain uses TRBV18 and TRBJ2-7; D is unresolved. The germline V gene encodes CDR1 KGHSH and CDR2 LQKENI. The CDR3 sequence is 14 residues long. Between the trimmed V and J ends, which lost 0 bases and 3 bases, there was a span of 9 bases. The CDR3 sequence is CASSPPSPSYEQYF. The CDR3 DNA is TGTGCCAGCTCACCACCATCGCCCAGCTACGAGCAGTACTTC.

There are a few counts of this clonotype. This sequence joins TRBV27 and TRBJ1-2; no reliable D call. With 2 bases removed from V and 4 bases from J, the gap between germline ends came to 14 bases. The CDR3 is made up of 15 amino acids. Germline V gives CDR1 MNHEY, CDR2 SMNVEV (reference sequence). CDR3 DNA: TGTGCCAGCAGTTTAGGGGAGCCCCTTAGCTATGGCTACACCTTC. Translating gives CASSLGEPLSYGYTF.